This T cell receptor (beta chain) was identified during a study of CD8 T cells in Susac syndrome. The CDR3 has 16 amino acids. J lost 4 bases, V lost 2 bases, and 11 bases had no gene match. From blood CD8+ and CD4+ T cells, the TCR beta chain was sequenced. A quantity of about 0.45 to 1 ug RNA underwent reverse transcription using random hexamers. TCRdb processed the immunoSEQ multiplex PCR reads anew with MiXCR; each CDR3 protein has one entry. In the table there are over 100,000 distinct CDR3 sequences, roughly 91% of which are singletons. The chain combines TRBV23-1 with TRBJ2-7; 7 bases line up with TRBD1. TRBV23-1 is an ORF; its function is uncertain. The material sequenced was CD4+ T cells from PBMCs. The clonotype was recovered from a human donor in good health. In DNA, the CDR3 is TGCGCCAGCAGTCAAAAACCGACGGGACAGCAATACGAGCAGTACTTC. It encodes CASSQKPTGQQYEQYF.